One sample yielded the 8 T cell receptor beta chains listed below, sequenced in a study of PD-1 blockade in mismatch repair-deficient tumors. Using immunoSEQ multiplex PCR, the repertoire was profiled, and TCRdb retains in-frame clones only, with some absent. The data show 40,000 to 60,000 clones, with over 60% seen just once and under 3.5% held by the top ten. The sample in question was PBMCs, obtained before pembrolizumab treatment. These receptors were taken from an adult with mismatch repair-deficient cancer.

The rearrangement links TRBV4-2 to TRBJ2-1; TRBD2 agrees at 11 bases. CDR1 is LGHNA and CDR2 is YNFKEQ in the germline V gene. The CDR3 sequence is 19 residues long. Losses at the gene ends were 0 bases for V and 1 base for J; bases not matched to a gene: 8. The CDR3 protein is CASSQEGSTSGRSYNEQFF. In nucleotides, the CDR3 is TGTGCCAGCAGCCAAGAGGGATCTACTAGCGGGAGATCCTACAATGAGCAGTTCTTC.

This sequence joins TRBV19 and TRBJ1-5; D is possibly TRBD1 (5 bases). CDR3 length: 15 amino acids. Germline CDR1 LNHDA, CDR2 SQIVND (reference sequence). Trimming took 3 bases from V and 6 from J, leaving 15 bases between them. The CDR3 DNA reads as TGTGCCAGTAGTATCGCGGCGGGGCCCGGTCAGCCCCAGCATTTT. This gives the protein CASSIAAGPGQPQHF.

This clone was counted once. The chain uses TRBV5-1 and TRBJ2-5, with TRBD1 matching 9 bases. The CDR3 runs 14 residues. V lost 4 bases, J lost 3 bases, and 4 bases stayed unmatched. Germline loops: CDR1 SGHRS, CDR2 YFSETQ. The CDR3 protein is CASSPGTGKETQYF. CDR3 sequence (DNA): TGCGCCAGCAGCCCTGGGACAGGGAAAGAGACCCAGTACTTC.

The rearrangement links TRBV4-2 to TRBJ2-3, with D perhaps matching TRBD1 (5 bases). The CDR3 runs to 14 residues. V lost 4 bases and J 1 base, leaving 9 bases between the germline ends. Germline assignment: CDR1 LGHNA and CDR2 YNFKEQ. CDR3: CASSPQAGTDTQYF. The CDR3 bases are TGTGCCAGCAGCCCACAGGCAGGCACAGATACGCAGTATTTT.

In its sample, this clone was seen a few times. This rearrangement joins TRBV29-1 to TRBJ2-3; D is possibly TRBD1 or TRBD2 (5 bases each). Germline-derived CDR1 and CDR2 are SQVTM and ANQGSEA. CDR3 length: 14 amino acids. V lost 8 bases, J lost 2 bases, and 17 bases lay in between. The CDR3 sequence is CSSMRDPNTDTQYF. As DNA, the CDR3 is TGCAGCTCCATGAGGGACCCCAACACAGATACGCAGTATTTT.

The rearrangement links TRBV21-1 to TRBJ2-3; the D call TRBD1 from the table was never checked on the DNA. TRBV21-1 counts as a pseudogene. This CDR3 is 17 amino acids long. For the CDR3, the DNA is TGTGCCAGCAGCTTAATCGGACAGGGTGGGTCGGCTGATACGCAGTATTTT. Translated: CASSLIGQGGSADTQYF.

V usage is TRBV7-3 and J usage is TRBJ2-1; 11 nucleotides line up with TRBD2. After removal of 3 bases from V and 7 bases from J, the junction contained 8 bases not matched to a gene. The CDR3 spans 16 residues. Per the germline V gene, CDR1 is SGHTA and CDR2 is FQGTGA. CDR3 protein: CASSLVAGGPRNEQFF. The CDR3 coding sequence is TGTGCCAGCAGCTTGGTAGCGGGAGGGCCAAGGAATGAGCAGTTCTTC.

About this clone itself: This sample includes further DNA sequences coding for the same CDR3. The chain combines TRBV19 with TRBJ1-5; the D gene is possibly TRBD1 (5 bases). The V end was cut by 4 bases, the J end by 4 bases, with 8 bases between. Per germline, CDR1 LNHDA and CDR2 SQIVND (reference sequence). The CDR3 runs to 13 residues. The CDR3 reads CASSSQGNQPQHF. CDR3 nucleotide sequence: TGTGCCAGTAGTAGCCAGGGTAATCAGCCCCAGCATTTT.